The 20 T cell receptor beta chains given below trace back to one sample, sequenced in a study of CD8 T cells in ankylosing spondylitis. Each CDR3 protein gets one entry after TCRdb re-called the 5' RACE reads with MiXCR. The table lists about 340,000 distinct CDR3 sequences, 20% to 25% of them singletons. The sequencing input was blood, either unsorted or a sorted T cell fraction (not recorded which). Receptor source: a male donor with ankylosing spondylitis or in good health (not recorded which).

This clonotype was found a few times. The gene calls are TRBV12-3 or TRBV12-4 and TRBJ2-1, with D unclear. Between the trimmed V and J ends, which lost 6 bases and 13 bases, there was a span of 19 bases. CDR3 length: 13 amino acids. CDR3 region: CASSTSVSLSQFF. DNA of the CDR3: TGTGCCAGCAGCACTTCGGTGTCCCTCTCACAGTTCTTC.

In its sample, this clonotype was seen many times. The chain is built from TRBV27 and TRBJ2-4; D is possibly TRBD2 (6 bases). CDR3 length: 14 residues. V shed 5 bases and J shed 0 bases, with 8 bases lying between them. CDR1 MNHEY and CDR2 SMNVEV come from the germline V gene (reference sequence). CDR3 in amino acids: CASSPGLAKNIQYF. The DNA for the CDR3 is TGTGCCAGCAGTCCGGGACTAGCCAAAAACATTCAGTACTTC.

This clonotype was seen a few times. The chain is built from TRBV7-6 and TRBJ2-1; D is undetermined. CDR1 is SGHVS and CDR2 is FNYEAQ in the germline V gene. Trimming removed 6 bases from V and 5 bases from J, with 14 bases in between. CDR3 size: 14 residues. CDR3 amino acids: CASSFSGGDNEQFF. In nucleotides, the CDR3 is TGTGCCAGCAGTTTTTCAGGTGGAGACAATGAGCAGTTCTTC.

The chain is built from TRBV7-2 and TRBJ2-6; D is uncertain. Trimming cost V 5 bases and J 2 bases, with 4 bases left between them. The CDR3 sequence is 13 residues long. Germline V CDR1 and CDR2: SGHTA, FQGNSA. The CDR3 nucleotides are TGTGCCAGCAGCCTTCCTGGGGCCAACGTCCTGACTTTC. It translates to CASSLPGANVLTF.

The sample holds a few counts of this clonotype. This chain connects TRBV28 to TRBJ2-5; possible D gene TRBD2, 5 bases. Trimming took 6 bases from V and 2 from J, leaving 19 bases between them. The CDR3 covers 16 residues. Looked up from germline, CDR1 is MDHEN and CDR2 is SYDVKM. The CDR3 sequence: CASRPDSELMQETQYF. CDR3 sequence (DNA): TGTGCCAGCAGGCCGGACTCCGAACTGATGCAAGAGACCCAGTACTTC.

This clonotype was seen more than once but under ten times. The chain links TRBV12-3 or TRBV12-4 to TRBJ1-1; 7 nucleotides line up with TRBD1. Trimming removed 5 bases from V and 1 base from J; junction bases left unmatched: 4. This CDR3 has 14 residues. The CDR3 region is CASSLEGANTEAFF. For the CDR3, the DNA is TGTGCCAGCAGTCTGGAGGGGGCGAACACTGAAGCTTTCTTT.

The J gene is TRBJ2-7, the V gene TRBV27, with D possibly matching TRBD1 (6 bases). Trimming removed 6 bases from V and 4 bases from J, with 16 bases in between. Germline-derived CDR1 and CDR2 are MNHEY and SMNVEV (reference sequence). The CDR3 loop spans 14 amino acids. In DNA form, the CDR3 reads TGTGCCAGCAGAAGGGGGTCTGATACTTACGAGCAGTACTTC. This translates into CASRRGSDTYEQYF.

The CDR3 coding sequence is TGTGCCAGCAGTACACTGCTCTCGGGCTCCTACAATGAGCAGTTCTTC. It codes for CASSTLLSGSYNEQFF. The chain combines TRBV6-1 with TRBJ2-1, with D hard to call. Deletions cut 5 bases from V and 0 bases from J, with 14 bases between. The length of the CDR3 is 16 residues. The germline V gene has CDR1 MNHNS and CDR2 SASEGT.

The table lists this clonotype with a count of one. The J gene is TRBJ2-3, the V gene TRBV7-8, with a weak D call TRBD2 (5 bases). From germline, CDR1 is SGHVS and CDR2 FQNEAQ. The ends were cut back, 6 bases at V and 10 bases at J, with 17 bases in the middle. The CDR3 is 13 amino acids. Written as DNA, the CDR3 is TGTGCCAGCAGTTCGGGGAACGACCCCGCGCAGTATTTT. It codes for CASSSGNDPAQYF. Drawing the rest from reference TRBV7-8 and TRBJ2-3, the complete variable domain is GAGVSQSPRYKVAKRGQDVALRCDPISGHVSLFWYQQALGQGPEFLTYFQNEAQLDKSGLPSDRFFAERPEGSVSTLKIQRTQQEDSAVYLCASSSGNDPAQYFGPGTRLTVL.

The genes are TRBV29-1 and TRBJ1-1; D may be TRBD1 (5 bases). CDR1 and CDR2 from the germline V gene are SQVTM and ANQGSEA. The CDR3 contains 12 residues. V lost 7 bases, J lost 0 bases, and 9 bases lay in between. The DNA of the CDR3 is TGCAGCGCCGACAGAATGAACACTGAAGCTTTCTTT. The encoded protein is CSADRMNTEAFF.

J is TRBJ2-7 and V is TRBV2; D gene ambiguous. The V end was cut by 4 bases, the J end by 3 bases, with 7 bases between. There are 12 residues in the CDR3. CDR1 SNHLY and CDR2 FYNNEI come from the germline V gene. In DNA, the CDR3 is TGTGCCAGCAGTGTTGCAGGCTACGAGCAGTACTTC. It specifies CASSVAGYEQYF.

This rearrangement joins TRBV10-3 to TRBJ2-1; D is uncertain. CDR3 size: 12 residues. Germline-derived CDR1 and CDR2 are ENHRY and SYGVKD. Trimming left V 10 bases short and J 8 bases short, with 15 bases between. CDR3 DNA sequence: TGTGCCACCGGTGGGCCTGCGGATGAGCAGTTCTTC. Translation gives CATGGPADEQFF.

V gene TRBV27 combines with J gene TRBJ2-3, with D hard to call. CDR3 length: 12 amino acids. Germline assignment: CDR1 MNHEY and CDR2 SMNVEV (reference sequence). Trimming cost V 6 bases and J 5 bases, with 9 bases left between them. Written as DNA, the CDR3 is TGTGCCAGCAGGACAACGTTAGATACGCAGTATTTT. It translates to CASRTTLDTQYF.

The V and J genes are TRBV27 and TRBJ2-3; a possible D gene is TRBD2 (7 bases). Germline V gene lookup returns CDR1 MNHEY and CDR2 SMNVEV (reference sequence). This CDR3 region has 15 residues. Trimming left V 5 bases short and J 2 bases short, with 14 bases between. The CDR3: CASSPGGLYTDTQYF. The CDR3 nucleotides read TGTGCCAGCAGTCCCGGGGGGCTGTACACAGATACGCAGTATTTT.

This chain joins TRBV12-3 or TRBV12-4 and TRBJ1-1, with a weak D call TRBD1 (5 bases). With 5 bases removed from V and 11 bases from J, the gap between germline ends came to 21 bases. The CDR3 is made up of 14 amino acids. The CDR3 here is CASSDRDARAGAFF. The CDR3 region has the DNA TGTGCCAGCAGTGACCGGGACGCACGGGCCGGGGCTTTCTTT.

The chain couples TRBV2 to TRBJ2-1; 7 positions match TRBD1. After removal of 5 bases from V and 6 bases from J, the junction contained 10 bases not matched to a gene. This CDR3 has 15 amino acids. Per germline, CDR1 SNHLY and CDR2 FYNNEI. In DNA, the CDR3 is TGTGCCAGCAGTCCCCGGGACAGAGGGGTCAATGAGCAGTTCTTC. Its protein product is CASSPRDRGVNEQFF.

This clonotype was recorded at least ten times. This chain links TRBV3-1 with TRBJ2-1; either TRBD1 or TRBD2 may fit D (5 bases each). Trimming stripped 7 bases from V and 8 bases from J, with 15 bases between. Germline CDR1 LGHDT, CDR2 YNNKEL (reference sequence). This CDR3 contains 13 residues. The CDR3 nucleotides read TGTGCCAGCAAGGGACCAGATGTAGATGAGCAGTTCTTC. It yields the protein CASKGPDVDEQFF.

This clonotype was picked up a small number of times. This chain connects TRBV7-9 to TRBJ1-4, with D tentatively TRBD1 (5 bases). The germline V and J ends were trimmed by 5 bases and 0 bases, with 13 bases remaining between them. There are 16 residues in the CDR3. Germline V gene data show CDR1 as SEHNR and CDR2 as FQNEAQ (reference sequence). CDR3 bases: TGTGCCAGCAGCGCCCGGGACGGTGCAACTAATGAAAAACTGTTTTTT. Protein product: CASSARDGATNEKLFF.

The V gene is TRBV9, the J gene TRBJ1-3; D is perhaps TRBD1 (5 bases). The V end was cut by 0 bases, the J end by 2 bases, with 9 bases between. The CDR3 covers 15 residues. Germline lookup yields CDR1 SGDLS and CDR2 YYNGEE. The CDR3 DNA sequence: TGTGCCAGCAGCGTAGAGGGCAGGGCTGGAAACACCATATATTTT. Translation: CASSVEGRAGNTIYF.

The chain uses TRBV29-1 and TRBJ2-1; tentative D call: TRBD2 (6 bases). Trimming shortened V by 4 bases and J by 4 bases, and 14 bases separated the two germline ends. In germline, CDR1 is SQVTM, CDR2 ANQGSEA. This CDR3 region has 14 residues. DNA of the CDR3: TGCAGCGTTGCCAGTGGGGGACTTTACAATGAGCAGTTCTTC. It yields the protein CSVASGGLYNEQFF.